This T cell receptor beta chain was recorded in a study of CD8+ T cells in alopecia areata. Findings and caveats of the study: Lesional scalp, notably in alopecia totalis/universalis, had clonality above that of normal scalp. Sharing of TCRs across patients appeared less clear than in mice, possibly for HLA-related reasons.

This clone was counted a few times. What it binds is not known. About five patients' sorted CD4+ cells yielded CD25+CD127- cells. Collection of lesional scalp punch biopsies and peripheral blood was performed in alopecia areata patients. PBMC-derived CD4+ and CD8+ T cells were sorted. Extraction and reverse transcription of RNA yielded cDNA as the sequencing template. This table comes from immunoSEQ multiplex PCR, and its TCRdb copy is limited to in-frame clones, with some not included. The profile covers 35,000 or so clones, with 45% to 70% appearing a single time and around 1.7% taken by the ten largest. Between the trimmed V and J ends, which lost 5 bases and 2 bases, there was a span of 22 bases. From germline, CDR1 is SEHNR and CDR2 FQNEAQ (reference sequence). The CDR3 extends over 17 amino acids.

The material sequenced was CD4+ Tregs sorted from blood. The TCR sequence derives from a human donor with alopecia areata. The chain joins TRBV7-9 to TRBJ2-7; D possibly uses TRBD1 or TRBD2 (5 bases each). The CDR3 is CASSEGLLGRRTYEQYF. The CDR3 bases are TGTGCCAGCAGCGAGGGCTTGCTGGGACGTCGAACCTACGAGCAGTACTTC. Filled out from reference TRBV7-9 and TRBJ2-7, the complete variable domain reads DTGVSQNPRHKITKRGQNVTFRCDPISEHNRLYWYRQTLGQGPEFLTYFQNEAQLEKSRLLSDRFSAERPKGSFSTLEIQRTEQGDSAMYLCASSEGLLGRRTYEQYFGPGTRLTVT.